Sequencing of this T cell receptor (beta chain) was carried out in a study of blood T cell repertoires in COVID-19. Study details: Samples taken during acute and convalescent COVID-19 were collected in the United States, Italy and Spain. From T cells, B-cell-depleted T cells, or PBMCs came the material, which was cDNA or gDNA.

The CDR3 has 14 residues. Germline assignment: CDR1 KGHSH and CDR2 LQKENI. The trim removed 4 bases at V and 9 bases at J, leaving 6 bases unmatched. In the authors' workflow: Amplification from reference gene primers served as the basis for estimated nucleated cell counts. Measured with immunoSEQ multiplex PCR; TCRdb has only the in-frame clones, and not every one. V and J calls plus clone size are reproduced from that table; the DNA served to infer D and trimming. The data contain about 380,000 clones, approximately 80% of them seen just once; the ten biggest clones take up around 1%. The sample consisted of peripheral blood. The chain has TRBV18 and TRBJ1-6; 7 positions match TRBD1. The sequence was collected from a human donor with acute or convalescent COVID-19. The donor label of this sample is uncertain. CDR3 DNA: TGTGCCAGCTCACTACGACAGGGACTTTCACCCCTCCACTTT. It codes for CASSLRQGLSPLHF.